In this sample, the clone carrying this T cell receptor (beta chain) turned up many times. What it recognizes is unknown. The data stem from a study of identical twins. From germline, CDR1 is SEHNR and CDR2 FQNEAQ (reference sequence). This CDR3 region has 14 residues. V shed 1 base, J shed 5 bases, and the junction held 0 bases outside the gene matches. TCRdb reprocessed the 5' RACE reads via MiXCR and lists one record per CDR3 protein. This table has roughly 290,000 distinct CDR3 sequences, 7.5% to 9.5% appearing once. Study findings and constraints: The same donors were not followed; conclusions instead depended on cross-sectional statistical analysis.

The same specimen was also included in a second study, on yellow fever vaccine responses in identical twins. That work adds: Reported findings indicate that twins' vaccine T cell responses seemed partially convergent, partially personalized.

The receptor comes from a woman between 18 and 29 years old in good health. Sequenced input: CD8+ T cells sorted from blood. The J gene is TRBJ2-1, the V gene TRBV7-9; TRBD2 matches at 9 bases. CDR3 protein: CASSLGLADNEQFF. The CDR3 DNA follows: TGTGCCAGCAGCTTAGGACTAGCGGACAATGAGCAGTTCTTC.